These 23 T cell receptor beta chains were sequenced from one sample in a study of T cells in Graves' hyperthyroidism and ophthalmopathy. RNA transcripts provided the source from which TCR beta CDR3 regions were amplified. TCR CDR3 underwent first-round RT-PCR with the HTBI primer set. TCRdb re-analysed the multiplex PCR reads in MiXCR, keeping a single row per CDR3 protein. Here the sample spans 300,000 to 400,000 distinct CDR3 sequences, 21% being singletons. The sequenced sample was blood. The receptors were gathered from a woman in her 50s with Graves' hyperthyroidism.

CDR3 DNA: TGTGCCAGTAGTAGGGAAGGTTCGGACCCTGAAGCTTTCTTT. It codes for CASSREGSDPEAFF. The rearrangement uses TRBV19 and TRBJ1-1; D unresolved. The CDR3 has 14 amino acids. Between the trimmed V and J ends, which lost 4 bases and 6 bases, there was a span of 15 bases. Germline V CDR1 and CDR2: LNHDA, SQIVND (reference sequence).

There are a few counts of this clonotype. The chain employs TRBV19 and TRBJ2-1; TRBD1 aligns across 10 bases. The V segment lost 3 bases and the J segment 8 bases; nucleotides outside the gene matches: 4. Germline CDR1 LNHDA, CDR2 SQIVND (reference sequence). The CDR3 is 14 residues long. The CDR3 protein is CASSISGTGDEQFF. CDR3 DNA sequence: TGTGCCAGTAGTATTTCCGGGACAGGGGATGAGCAGTTCTTC.

Only a few counts were recorded for this clonotype. The chain carries TRBV3-1 and TRBJ2-7; 8 bases map to TRBD2. The ends lost 3 bases at V and 1 base at J; junction bases unmatched: 8. Germline CDR1 LGHDT, CDR2 YNNKEL (reference sequence). This CDR3 spans 16 amino acids. CDR3 DNA: TGTGCCAGCAGCCAGAGCGGGGGCTCTTATTCCTACGAGCAGTACTTC. It is translated as CASSQSGGSYSYEQYF.

The chain is built from TRBV3-1 and TRBJ2-5; 13 positions match TRBD2. V lost 1 base and J lost 4; bases outside the gene matches: 6. Germline CDR1 is LGHDT and CDR2 is YNNKEL (reference sequence). The CDR3 is made up of 17 amino acids. CDR3 loop: CASSQGTSGRGRETQYF. CDR3 sequence (DNA): TGTGCCAGCAGCCAAGGGACTAGCGGGAGAGGGCGAGAGACCCAGTACTTC.

The DNA for the CDR3 is TGTGCCAGCAGTGAGGGTATCCCCAATCAGCCCCAGCATTTT. Protein: CASSEGIPNQPQHF. This chain joins TRBV2 and TRBJ1-5; D gene unclear. Between the trimmed V and J ends, which lost 3 bases and 3 bases, there was a span of 9 bases. Germline CDR1 and CDR2: SNHLY and FYNNEI. This CDR3 region has 14 residues.

J is TRBJ2-6 and V is TRBV7-3; D possibly uses TRBD1 or TRBD2 (7 bases each). Germline lookup yields CDR1 SGHTA and CDR2 FQGTGA. The CDR3 consists of 17 residues. Deletions cut 5 bases from V and 2 bases from J, with 16 bases between. In DNA form, the CDR3 reads TGTGCCAGCAGCCCGGGGGGTAGGGGGCCTGGGGCCAACGTCCTGACTTTC. This translates into CASSPGGRGPGANVLTF.

The chain is built from TRBV10-3 and TRBJ2-3; perhaps D is TRBD1 or TRBD2 (5 bases each). The germline V gene has CDR1 ENHRY and CDR2 SYGVKD. The CDR3 has 15 amino acids. V lost 6 bases, J lost 0 bases, and 13 bases lay in between. The CDR3 protein is CAIRGVAGSTDTQYF. CDR3 DNA sequence: TGTGCCATCAGGGGGGTAGCAGGGAGCACAGATACGCAGTATTTT.

In its sample, this clonotype was seen a few times. The chain employs TRBV28 and TRBJ2-1, with D tentatively TRBD1 or TRBD2 (6 bases each). V was shortened by 6 bases and J by 4 bases, with 13 bases between the two germline ends. CDR1 MDHEN and CDR2 SYDVKM come from the germline V gene. The CDR3 runs to 14 residues. The DNA of the CDR3 is TGTGCCAGCAGGAAGGACAGCGGGTACAATGAGCAGTTCTTC. Translating it yields CASRKDSGYNEQFF.

The V gene is TRBV6-1, the J gene TRBJ2-7; D uncertain. Per germline, CDR1 MNHNS and CDR2 SASEGT. CDR3 length: 12 residues. Trimming removed 5 bases at V and 4 bases at J, with 9 bases between. CDR3 loop: CASSRTRYEQYF. CDR3 bases: TGTGCCAGCAGTCGCACCCGTTACGAGCAGTACTTC.

The rearrangement joins TRBV20-1 to TRBJ2-6; D may be TRBD1 (6 bases). Germline V gene data show CDR1 as DFQATT and CDR2 as SNEGSKA (reference sequence). The CDR3 is made up of 15 amino acids. With 2 bases removed from V and 4 bases from J, the gap between germline ends came to 12 bases. This CDR3 reads CSARPQGSGANVLTF. For the CDR3, the DNA is TGCAGTGCTAGACCGCAGGGGTCAGGGGCCAACGTCCTGACTTTC.

The table lists this clonotype with many counts. The chain employs TRBV6-1 and TRBJ1-1; the match to TRBD1 covers 9 bases. In germline, CDR1 is MNHNS, CDR2 SASEGT. J was trimmed by 1 base and V by 4 bases; bases with no gene match: 10. There are 17 residues in the CDR3. CDR3 bases: TGTGCCAGCAGTGGTCAACCCGCGGGACAGGGGAACACTGAAGCTTTCTTT. Its protein product is CASSGQPAGQGNTEAFF.

This chain joins TRBV6-2 or TRBV6-3 and TRBJ2-7; weak D call: TRBD2 (6 bases). The CDR3 is 15 amino acids. Germline loops: CDR1 MNHEY, CDR2 SVGEGT. Deletions cut 0 bases from V and 5 bases from J, with 14 bases between. CDR3 nucleotide sequence: TGTGCCAGCAGTTACTCGGCGGAGGGGATCCACGAGCAGTACTTC. Its translation is CASSYSAEGIHEQYF.

The table lists this clonotype with a few counts. The gene calls are TRBV5-1 and TRBJ2-7; D possibly uses TRBD1 or TRBD2 (5 bases each). The germline V and J ends were trimmed by 4 bases and 3 bases, with 20 bases remaining between them. CDR1 SGHRS and CDR2 YFSETQ come from the germline V gene. The CDR3 has 16 residues. CDR3 residues: CASSPTGTRTSYEQYF. The CDR3 DNA follows: TGCGCCAGCAGCCCTACCGGGACCCGAACCAGCTACGAGCAGTACTTC.

This clonotype was detected a few times. The rearrangement uses TRBV28 and TRBJ1-1; TRBD1 matches 12 bases. This CDR3 spans 14 amino acids. Germline V lookup: CDR1 MDHEN, CDR2 SYDVKM. The V and J ends lost 5 bases and 9 bases, in that order; junction bases with no gene match: 7. The CDR3 nucleotides read TGTGCCAGCAGTCCCCCGGGACAGGGGGCCAAAGCTTTCTTT. Protein: CASSPPGQGAKAFF.

In this sample, this clonotype turned up many times. This sequence joins TRBV20-1 and TRBJ1-6, with 9 bases fitting TRBD1. CDR1 and CDR2 (germline): DFQATT, SNEGSKA (reference sequence). V lost 4 bases and J lost 7; bases outside the gene matches: 2. The CDR3 consists of 13 residues. In nucleotides, the CDR3 is TGCAGTGCTACTGGGACAGGGAATTCACCCCTCCACTTT. Residues: CSATGTGNSPLHF.

The chain links TRBV28 to TRBJ2-3; tentatively, D is TRBD2 (6 bases). This CDR3 spans 16 amino acids. Trimming removed 3 bases at V and 0 bases at J, with 13 bases between. The germline V gene encodes CDR1 MDHEN and CDR2 SYDVKM. Written as DNA, the CDR3 is TGTGCCAGCAGTTTTGGGGCGCGGGGTAGCACAGATACGCAGTATTTT. It codes for CASSFGARGSTDTQYF.

Many counts were recorded for this clonotype. CDR3 coding DNA: TGTGCCAGCAGCCGGACTAGCGGGGGTCCCACAGATACGCAGTATTTT. Amino acid sequence: CASSRTSGGPTDTQYF. The chain carries TRBV12-3 or TRBV12-4 and TRBJ2-3, with 13 positions matching TRBD2. Trimming cost V 6 bases and J 2 bases; bases outside gene matches: 5. The CDR3 sequence is 16 residues long.

This clonotype was recorded many times. V usage is TRBV9 and J usage is TRBJ2-1, with 11 bases lining up with TRBD2. CDR1 SGDLS and CDR2 YYNGEE come from the germline V gene. J gave up 5 bases and V 4 bases, and 8 bases lay outside the gene matches. The CDR3 runs to 16 residues. CDR3 protein: CASSSRPGLADNEQFF. CDR3 in DNA: TGTGCCAGCAGCTCGCGACCGGGACTAGCGGACAATGAGCAGTTCTTC.

This clonotype was counted between two and nine times. This chain uses TRBV20-1 with TRBJ2-5; tentatively, D is TRBD1 or TRBD2 (5 bases each). The V gene's germline CDR1 is DFQATT and CDR2 SNEGSKA (reference sequence). V lost 3 bases and J lost 2, with 13 bases in between. This CDR3 has 14 amino acids. CDR3 nucleotides: TGCAGTGCTAGTAATCCGGGACGTCAAGAGACCCAGTACTTC. Translation gives CSASNPGRQETQYF.

This clonotype has more than one count but fewer than ten. The V gene is TRBV5-6, the J gene TRBJ1-5; the match to TRBD1 covers 8 bases. Germline V gene data show CDR1 as SGHDT and CDR2 as YYEEEE. This CDR3 has 15 amino acids. With 4 bases clipped from V and 1 base from J, the junction kept 4 bases outside the gene matches. The CDR3 protein is CASSVRGPSNQPQHF. The CDR3 DNA reads TGTGCCAGCAGCGTCAGGGGGCCGAGCAATCAGCCCCAGCATTTT.

Many counts were recorded for this clonotype. The genes are TRBV11-1 and TRBJ2-1; D not resolved. The V end lost 5 bases, the J end lost 6 bases, and 14 bases lay between the germline ends. This CDR3 has 14 amino acids. Germline CDR1 is SGHAT and CDR2 is FQDESV (reference sequence). CDR3 in amino acids: CASSPPWVSNEQFF. The CDR3 DNA reads TGTGCCAGCAGCCCACCCTGGGTCAGCAATGAGCAGTTCTTC.

This clonotype was seen more than once but under ten times. One base away lies a much larger clone, so this may be a sequencing read error. This chain links TRBV28 with TRBJ2-2, with no clear D. Trimming cost V 11 bases and J 2 bases, with 6 bases left between them. The germline CDR1 and CDR2 sequences are MDHEN and SYDVKM. This CDR3 is built from 11 residues. The CDR3 DNA is TGTGCCGGACGCAACACCGGGGAGCTGTTTTTT. Its translation: CAGRNTGELFF.

This clonotype was recorded a few times. This sequence may be a read error, since a much larger clone differs from it by one base. This chain connects TRBV18 to TRBJ1-2; D not certain. Germline V CDR1 and CDR2: KGHSH, LQKENI. The CDR3 spans 14 residues. V was cut by 3 bases and J by 6 bases, with 14 bases left in between. DNA of the CDR3: TGTGCCAGCTCACCCCCCGATACAGAGCATGGCTACACCTTC. It specifies CASSPPDTEHGYTF.